Listed below are T cell receptor beta chains from one sample, sequenced in a study of tumor-infiltrating lymphocytes in primary liver carcinoma. TCRdb fed the multiplex PCR reads into MiXCR, producing one record per CDR3 protein. The profile covers more than 55,000 distinct CDR3 sequences, with less than 75% appearing a single time and roughly three fifths taken by the ten largest. Sequencing input: liver tumor tissue from sampling region 2. All receptors come from a man aged 40-50 years with primary liver carcinoma and hepatitis B virus infection. CDR3s include the opening cysteine and the closing phenylalanine or tryptophan. Each record gives: D gene, J gene, CDR3 length, V gene, clone size, CDR3 DNA, CDR3 protein. D genes are given only for firm matches. Clone size is shown for a subset of rows, as once, few, many or a class of expanded clone.

>NA|TRBJ2-5|16|TRBV11-2|NA
TGTGTCAGGAGCCAAACTCCTGGCGGGGGCAAAGAGACCCCGTACTTC
CVRSQTPGGGKETPYF
>TRBD1|TRBJ2-1|15|TRBV7-8|many
TGTGCCAGCAGCCTTGACAGGGGGTATTACAATGAGCAGTTCTTC
CASSLDRGYYNEQFF
>NA|TRBJ2-5|15|TRBV11-2|NA
TGTGCCAGCAGCCAAACTCCTGGCAGGAAAGAGACCCAGTACTTC
CASSQTPGRKETQYF
>NA|TRBJ1-2|15|TRBV11-1|NA
TGTGCCAGCAGCATTCGGAGAGGGTCGGACTATGGCTACACCTTC
CASSIRRGSDYGYTF
>NA|TRBJ1-1|14|TRBV5-1|many
TGCGCCAGCAGCTCCGGGACATCCGAGACTGAAGCTTTCTTT
CASSSGTSETEAFF
>NA|TRBJ2-3|15|TRBV11-3|NA
TGTGCCAGCAGCCCCGGTGGGGGTCCCACAGATACGCAGTATTTT
CASSPGGGPTDTQYF
>NA|TRBJ2-7|14|TRBV14|NA
TGTGCCAGTAGCCAAGGGGGGGGGGGCTACGAGCAGTACTTC
CASSQGGGGYEQYF
>NA|TRBJ2-1|11|TRBV30|NA
TGTGACTGGGTGGAACACAATGAGCAGTTCTTC
CDWVEHNEQFF
>NA|TRBJ1-3|14|TRBV14|NA
TGTGCCAGCAGCCCGAGGACATCTGGAAACGCCATATATTTT
CASSPRTSGNAIYF
>TRBD2|TRBJ2-3|16|TRBV6-2/TRBV6-3|NA
TGTGCCAGCAGATACTCTCCGGCGGGAGTAGCAGATACGCGGTATTTT
CASRYSPAGVADTRYF
>NA|TRBJ2-5|14|TRBV11-2|NA
TGTGCCACCAGCTTAACAGGGGCGGGAGAGATCCAGTACTTC
CATSLTGAGEIQYF
>NA|TRBJ2-5|13|TRBV29-1|NA
TGTAGCGTTGAAGCCTCGGTACAAGTGACCCAGTACTTC
CSVEASVQVTQYF
>NA|TRBJ2-5|16|TRBV11-2|NA
TGTGCCAGCGGACAACCTCCTGGCGGGGAGAAAGAGACCCAGTACTTC
CASGQPPGGEKETQYF
>TRBD1|TRBJ1-3|13|TRBV4-3|NA
TGCGCCAGCAACCAGGACAGGGGAAACACCACATATTTT
CASNQDRGNTTYF